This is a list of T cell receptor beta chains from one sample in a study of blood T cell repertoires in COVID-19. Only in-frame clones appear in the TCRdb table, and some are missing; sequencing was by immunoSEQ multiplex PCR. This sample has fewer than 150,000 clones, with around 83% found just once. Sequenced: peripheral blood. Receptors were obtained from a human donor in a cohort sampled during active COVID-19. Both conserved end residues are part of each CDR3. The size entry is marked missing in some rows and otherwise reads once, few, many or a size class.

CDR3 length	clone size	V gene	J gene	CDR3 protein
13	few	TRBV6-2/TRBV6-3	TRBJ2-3	CASSSLVEDTQYF
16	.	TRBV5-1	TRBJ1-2	CASSFQFPNSGRGYTF
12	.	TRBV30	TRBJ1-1	CAWSPSDTEAFF
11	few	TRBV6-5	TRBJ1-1	CASSTPDRAFF
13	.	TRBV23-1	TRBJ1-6	CASSQGRTESLHF
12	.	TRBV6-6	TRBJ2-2	CASTPGTGELFF
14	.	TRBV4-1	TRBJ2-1	CASSRRTSPNEQFF
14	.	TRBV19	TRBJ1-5	CAIGLGGTNQPQHF
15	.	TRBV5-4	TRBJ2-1	CASSFGGGEVYEQFF
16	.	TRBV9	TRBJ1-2	CASSAPKGGQEYGYTF
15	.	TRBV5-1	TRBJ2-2	CASSLGTGGTGELFF
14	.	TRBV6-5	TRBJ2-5	CASAKLAGWETQYF
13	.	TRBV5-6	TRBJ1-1	CASSSQGGLEAFF
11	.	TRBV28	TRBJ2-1	CASSRYNEQFF
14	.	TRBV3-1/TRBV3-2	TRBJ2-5	CASSHSGAPETQYF
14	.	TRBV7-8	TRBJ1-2	CASSLSGQNYGYTF